This entry features one T cell receptor (beta chain) sequence. The data originate from a study of blood T cell repertoires in COVID-19. Study details: Acute-phase and convalescent COVID-19 samples originated in the United States, Italy and Spain.

Germline V gene data show CDR1 as MDHEN and CDR2 as SYDVKM. The junction had 6 bases not matched to a gene; V was cut back by 6 bases and J by 7 bases. The CDR3 is 15 amino acids. Generated by immunoSEQ multiplex PCR, the TCRdb table keeps only in-frame clones and is missing some. The sample shows roughly 200,000 clones, approximately 85% of them seen only once. V gene TRBV28 combines with J gene TRBJ2-1, with 13 bases that match TRBD2. Sequencing was carried out using peripheral blood. The receptor was derived from a man in his 60s with acute or convalescent COVID-19. DNA of the CDR3: TGTGCCAGCAGCCCCGGACTAGCGGGAGCGAATGAGCAGTTCTTC. The encoded protein is CASSPGLAGANEQFF.